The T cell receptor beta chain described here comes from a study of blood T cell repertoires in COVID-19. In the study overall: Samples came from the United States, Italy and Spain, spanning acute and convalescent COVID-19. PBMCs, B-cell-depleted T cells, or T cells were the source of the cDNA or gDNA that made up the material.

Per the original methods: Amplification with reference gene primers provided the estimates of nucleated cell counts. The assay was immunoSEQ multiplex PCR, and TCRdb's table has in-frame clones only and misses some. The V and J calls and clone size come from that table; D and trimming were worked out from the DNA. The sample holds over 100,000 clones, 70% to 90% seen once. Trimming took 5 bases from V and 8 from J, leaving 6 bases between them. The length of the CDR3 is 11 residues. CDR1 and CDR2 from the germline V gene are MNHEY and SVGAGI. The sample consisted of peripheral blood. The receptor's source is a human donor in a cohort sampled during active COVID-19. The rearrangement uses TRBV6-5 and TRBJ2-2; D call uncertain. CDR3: CASSLRGELFF. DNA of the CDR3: TGTGCCAGCAGTCTCCGGGGGGAGCTGTTTTTT.